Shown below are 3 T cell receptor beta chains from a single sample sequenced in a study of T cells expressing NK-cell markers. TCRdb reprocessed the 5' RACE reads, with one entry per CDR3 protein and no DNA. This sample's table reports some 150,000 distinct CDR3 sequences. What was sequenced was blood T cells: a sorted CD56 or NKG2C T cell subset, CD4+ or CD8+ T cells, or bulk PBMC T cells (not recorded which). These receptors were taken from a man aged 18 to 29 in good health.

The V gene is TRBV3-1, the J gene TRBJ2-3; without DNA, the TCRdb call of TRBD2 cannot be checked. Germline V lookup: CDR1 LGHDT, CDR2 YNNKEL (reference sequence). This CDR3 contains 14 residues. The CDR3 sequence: CASGLAGGPDTQYF.

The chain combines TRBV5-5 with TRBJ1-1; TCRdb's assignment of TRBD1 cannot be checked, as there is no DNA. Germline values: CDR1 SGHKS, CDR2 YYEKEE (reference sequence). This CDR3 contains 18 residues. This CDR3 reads CASSLKPSGTRMNTEAFF.

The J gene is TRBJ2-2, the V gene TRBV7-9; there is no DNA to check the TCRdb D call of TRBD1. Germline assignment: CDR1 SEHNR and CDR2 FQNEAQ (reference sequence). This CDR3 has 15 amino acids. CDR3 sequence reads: CASSPRTGATGELFF.